This T cell receptor (beta chain) was recovered during a study of T cell responses to AZD1222 COVID-19 vaccine. Across the whole study: Second-dose recipients at about 4 or about 12 weeks were treated as one pooled group.

The study's findings and limits: Mostly white British, mostly female donors; authors suggested clonal diversity may be underestimated.

Note on this clone: Antigen unknown.

Generated by immunoSEQ multiplex PCR, the TCRdb table keeps only in-frame clones and is missing some. This table holds roughly 170,000 clones, just over 85% found once. CDR1 is MDHEN and CDR2 is SYDVKM in the germline V gene. Trimming took 7 bases from V and 3 from J; bases not matched to a gene: 9. The CDR3 has 15 residues. The sequence was collected from an adult in good health. This chain uses TRBV28 with TRBJ2-3, with TRBD2 matching over 8 bases. This specimen consisted of peripheral blood, obtained on day 0 of AZD1222 vaccination. The CDR3 bases are TGTGCCAGCAAGGGACTAGAGTGGGGAACAGATACGCAGTATTTT. It translates to CASKGLEWGTDTQYF.